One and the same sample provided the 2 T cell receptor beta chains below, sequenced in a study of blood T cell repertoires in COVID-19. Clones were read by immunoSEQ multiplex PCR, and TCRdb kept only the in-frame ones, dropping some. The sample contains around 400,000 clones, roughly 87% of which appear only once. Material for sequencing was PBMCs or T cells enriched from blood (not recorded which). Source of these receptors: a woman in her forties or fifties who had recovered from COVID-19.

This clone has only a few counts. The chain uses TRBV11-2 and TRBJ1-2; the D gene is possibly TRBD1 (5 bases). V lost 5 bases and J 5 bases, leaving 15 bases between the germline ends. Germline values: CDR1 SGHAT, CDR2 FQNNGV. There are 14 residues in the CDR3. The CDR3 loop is CASSSGLGGYGYTF. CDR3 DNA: TGTGCCAGCAGCAGTGGATTGGGGGGTTATGGCTACACCTTC.

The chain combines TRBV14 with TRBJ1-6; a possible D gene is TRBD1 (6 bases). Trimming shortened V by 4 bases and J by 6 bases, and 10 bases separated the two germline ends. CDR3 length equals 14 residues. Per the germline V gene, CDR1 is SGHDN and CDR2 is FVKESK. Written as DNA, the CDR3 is TGTGCCAGCAGCCCGCTCAGGGGTAATTCACCCCTCCACTTT. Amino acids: CASSPLRGNSPLHF.